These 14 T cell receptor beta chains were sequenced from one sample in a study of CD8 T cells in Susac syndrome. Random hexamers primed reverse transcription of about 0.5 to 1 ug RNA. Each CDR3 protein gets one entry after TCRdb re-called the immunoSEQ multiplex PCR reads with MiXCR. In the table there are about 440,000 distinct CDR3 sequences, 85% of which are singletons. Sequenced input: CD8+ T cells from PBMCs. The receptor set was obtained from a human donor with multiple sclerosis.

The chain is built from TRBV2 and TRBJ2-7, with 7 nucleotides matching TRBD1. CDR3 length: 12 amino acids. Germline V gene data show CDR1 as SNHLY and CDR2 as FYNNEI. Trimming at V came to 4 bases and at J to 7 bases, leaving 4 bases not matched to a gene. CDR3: CASSVPGGEQYF. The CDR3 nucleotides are TGTGCCAGCAGTGTACCAGGGGGAGAGCAGTACTTC.

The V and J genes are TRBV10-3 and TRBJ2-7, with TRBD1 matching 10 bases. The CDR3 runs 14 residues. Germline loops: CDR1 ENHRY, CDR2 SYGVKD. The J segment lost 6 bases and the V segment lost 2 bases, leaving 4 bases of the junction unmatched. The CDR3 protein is CAISEPGQGFEQYF. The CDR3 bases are TGTGCCATCAGTGAGCCGGGACAGGGGTTCGAGCAGTACTTC.

The CDR3 here is CASSPPDRDGNQPQHF. Written as DNA, the CDR3 is TGTGCCAGTAGTCCACCGGACAGGGACGGCAATCAGCCCCAGCATTTT. V is TRBV19 and J is TRBJ1-5; 8 bases map to TRBD1. CDR1 and CDR2 (germline): LNHDA, SQIVND (reference sequence). Trimming at V came to 5 bases and at J to 2 bases, leaving 8 bases not matched to a gene. This CDR3 contains 16 residues.

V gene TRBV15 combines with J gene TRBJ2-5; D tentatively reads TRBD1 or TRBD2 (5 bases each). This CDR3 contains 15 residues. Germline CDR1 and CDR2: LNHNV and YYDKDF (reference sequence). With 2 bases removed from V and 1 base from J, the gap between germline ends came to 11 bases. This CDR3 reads CATSRTRDAQETQYF. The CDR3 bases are TGTGCCACCAGCAGAACCCGGGACGCCCAAGAGACCCAGTACTTC.

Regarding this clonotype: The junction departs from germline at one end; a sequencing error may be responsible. The CDR3 region is CASSLLRGPSENTIYF. CDR3 sequence (DNA): TGTGCCAGCAGCTTACTGAGGGGTCCCTCTGAAAACACCATATATTTT. This rearrangement joins TRBV7-8 to TRBJ1-3; D might be TRBD1 (5 bases). Germline CDR1 reads SGHVS; CDR2 reads FQNEAQ. This CDR3 region has 16 residues.

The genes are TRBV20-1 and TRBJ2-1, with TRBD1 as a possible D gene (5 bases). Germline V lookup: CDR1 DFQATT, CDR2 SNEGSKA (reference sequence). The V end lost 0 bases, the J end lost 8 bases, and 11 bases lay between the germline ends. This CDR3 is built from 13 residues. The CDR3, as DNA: TGCAGTGCTAGAGAACCTGGGGCCGATGAGCAGTTCTTC. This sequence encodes CSAREPGADEQFF.

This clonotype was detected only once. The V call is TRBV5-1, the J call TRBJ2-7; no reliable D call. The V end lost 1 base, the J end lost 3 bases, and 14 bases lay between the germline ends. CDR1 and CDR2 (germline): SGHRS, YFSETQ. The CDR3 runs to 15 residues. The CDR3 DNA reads TGCGCCAGCAGCTTGTGGACGTCCACTAACTACGAGCAGTACTTC. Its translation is CASSLWTSTNYEQYF.

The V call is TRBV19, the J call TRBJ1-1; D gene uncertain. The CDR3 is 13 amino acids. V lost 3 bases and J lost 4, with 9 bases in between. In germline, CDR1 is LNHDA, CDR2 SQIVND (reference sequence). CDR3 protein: CASSIIGSTEAFF. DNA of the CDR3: TGTGCCAGTAGTATCATCGGGTCCACTGAAGCTTTCTTT.

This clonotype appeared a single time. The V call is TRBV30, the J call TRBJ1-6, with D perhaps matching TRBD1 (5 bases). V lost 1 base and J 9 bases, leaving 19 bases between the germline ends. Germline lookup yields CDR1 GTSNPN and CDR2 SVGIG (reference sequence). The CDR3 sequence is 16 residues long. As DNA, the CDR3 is TGTGCCTGGAGTGCAGGGACCCGACAGACTATTTCACCCCTCCACTTT. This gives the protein CAWSAGTRQTISPLHF.

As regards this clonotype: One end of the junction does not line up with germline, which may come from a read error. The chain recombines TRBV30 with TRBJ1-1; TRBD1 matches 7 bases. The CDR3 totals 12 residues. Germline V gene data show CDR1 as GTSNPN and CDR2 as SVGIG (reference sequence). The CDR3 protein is CARSPGGTEAFF. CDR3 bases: TGTGCCCGGAGTCCAGGGGGGACTGAAGCTTTCTTT.

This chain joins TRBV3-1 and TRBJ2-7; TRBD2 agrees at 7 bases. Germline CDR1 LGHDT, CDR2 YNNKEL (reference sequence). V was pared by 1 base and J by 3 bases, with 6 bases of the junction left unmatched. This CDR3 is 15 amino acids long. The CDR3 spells CASSQAGGPNYEQYF. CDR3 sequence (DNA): TGTGCCAGCAGCCAAGCGGGAGGACCAAACTACGAGCAGTACTTC.

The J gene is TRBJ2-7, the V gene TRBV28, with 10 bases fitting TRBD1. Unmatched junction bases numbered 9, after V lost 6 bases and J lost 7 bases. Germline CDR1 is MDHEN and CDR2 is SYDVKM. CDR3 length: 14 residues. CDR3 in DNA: TGTGCCAGCAGAAGACAGGGGGCATTGAGGGAGCAGTACTTC. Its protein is CASRRQGALREQYF.

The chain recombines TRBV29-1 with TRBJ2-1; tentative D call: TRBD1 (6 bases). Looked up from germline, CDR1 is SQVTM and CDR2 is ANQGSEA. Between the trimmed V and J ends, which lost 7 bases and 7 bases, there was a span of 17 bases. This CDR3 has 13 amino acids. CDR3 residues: CSASETGQNEQFF. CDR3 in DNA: TGCAGCGCCTCCGAGACTGGACAGAATGAGCAGTTCTTC.

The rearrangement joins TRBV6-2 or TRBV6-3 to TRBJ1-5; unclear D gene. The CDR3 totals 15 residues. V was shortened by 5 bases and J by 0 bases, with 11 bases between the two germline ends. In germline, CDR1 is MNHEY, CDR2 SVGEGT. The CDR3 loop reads CASSPYLYSNQPQHF. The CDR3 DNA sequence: TGTGCCAGCAGTCCCTACCTGTATAGCAATCAGCCCCAGCATTTT.